Listed here are 4 T cell receptor beta chains from one sample, sequenced in a study of blood T cells in healthy people across ages. The use of a sample-barcoded 5' primer and a J-beta primer mix characterized a second PCR of roughly 7 to 12 cycles. TCRdb re-called the 5' RACE reads through MiXCR, storing one row per CDR3 protein. The sample lists 890,000 or so distinct CDR3 sequences, approximately 59% occurring once. The sequencing input was blood. These receptors all come from a young man in good health.

This chain joins TRBV4-3 and TRBJ2-6; tentative D call: TRBD2 (5 bases). Germline V gives CDR1 LGHNA, CDR2 YSLEER. V was trimmed by 4 bases and J by 1 base, leaving 17 bases between them. This CDR3 has 18 residues. The CDR3 loop reads CASSPLEGPPSGANVLTF. The CDR3 bases are TGCGCCAGCAGCCCCTTAGAGGGCCCTCCTTCTGGGGCCAACGTCCTGACTTTC.

The chain uses TRBV13 and TRBJ2-5; D unclear. The ends were cut back, 1 base at V and 9 bases at J, with 18 bases in the middle. This CDR3 has 15 amino acids. Looked up from germline, CDR1 is PRHDT and CDR2 is FYEKMQ (reference sequence). CDR3 coding DNA: TGTGCCAGCAGCTTAGAAGGAGACCCTAGGTTGTCCCAGTACTTC. Protein product: CASSLEGDPRLSQYF.

The chain couples TRBV6-2 or TRBV6-3 to TRBJ1-4, with D perhaps matching TRBD1 (5 bases). Trimming shortened V by 7 bases and J by 0 bases, and 12 bases separated the two germline ends. The CDR3 spans 15 residues. The V gene's germline CDR1 is MNHEY and CDR2 SVGEGT. This CDR3 is CASMHQTATNEKLFF. CDR3 in DNA: TGTGCCAGCATGCACCAGACAGCAACTAATGAAAAACTGTTTTTT.

This chain links TRBV4-2 with TRBJ2-5; perhaps TRBD2 as D (6 bases). The CDR3 sequence is 14 residues long. Trimming left V 0 bases short and J 11 bases short, with 16 bases between. Germline V gene lookup returns CDR1 LGHNA and CDR2 YNFKEQ. The CDR3 region is CASSQDGREMGQYF. The CDR3 DNA reads as TGTGCCAGCAGCCAAGATGGGCGGGAAATGGGGCAGTACTTC.